The present T cell receptor (beta chain) was sequenced within a study of control samples from healthy donors and cancer patients. J was trimmed by 1 base and V by 5 bases; bases with no gene match: 6. Germline CDR1 SEHNR, CDR2 FQNEAQ (reference sequence). The CDR3 extends over 15 amino acids. Assay: immunoSEQ multiplex PCR; the TCRdb copy retains only in-frame clones and omits some. The sample yields about 77,000 clones, approximately 92% seen once. The specimen sequenced was blood. The chain uses TRBV7-9 and TRBJ2-3; 7 positions agree with TRBD1. This TCR was sampled from a woman between 55 and 75 years old in good health. For the CDR3, the DNA is TGTGCCAGCAGCGCACACAGGGGTGGCACAGATACGCAGTATTTT. This translates into CASSAHRGGTDTQYF.